These 26 T cell receptor beta chains came from one sample sequenced in a study of cytomegalovirus exposure and HLA in healthy donors. The assay was immunoSEQ multiplex PCR, and TCRdb's table has in-frame clones only and misses some. The sample lists about 400,000 clones, approximately 90% occurring once. Material: PBMCs. The source is a young woman in good health and CMV-seronegative.

V usage is TRBV9 and J usage is TRBJ2-3, with TRBD2 matching 12 bases. V was pared by 0 bases and J by 4 bases, with 9 bases of the junction left unmatched. Per the germline V gene, CDR1 is SGDLS and CDR2 is YYNGEE. CDR3 length equals 18 residues. The CDR3: CASSVEGLAGRSPDTQYF. The CDR3 nucleotides are TGTGCCAGCAGCGTAGAGGGACTAGCGGGTCGCTCCCCAGATACGCAGTATTTT. The complete variable domain, with remaining parts taken from reference TRBV9 and TRBJ2-3, reads DSGVTQTPKHLITATGQRVTLRCSPRSGDLSVYWYQQSLDQGLQFLIQYYNGEERAKGNILERFSAQQFPDLHSELNLSSLELGDSALYFCASSVEGLAGRSPDTQYFGPGTRLTVL.

The chain couples TRBV28 to TRBJ1-5, with 8 positions matching TRBD1. V trimming: 1 base; J trimming: 6 bases; junction bases outside the gene matches: 8. The CDR3 covers 16 residues. Germline V gene sequence: CDR1 MDHEN, CDR2 SYDVKM. CDR3 residues: CASSLLAGGLSQPQHF. The DNA of the CDR3 is TGTGCCAGCAGTTTATTGGCAGGGGGCTTGAGTCAGCCCCAGCATTTT.

The rearrangement links TRBV6-5 to TRBJ2-3, with 8 bases lining up with TRBD1. V dropped 8 bases and J dropped 4; count of bases not matched to a gene: 5. Germline V lookup: CDR1 MNHEY, CDR2 SVGAGI. The CDR3 length is 13 residues. The CDR3 loop reads CASSMTGADTQYF. The CDR3 DNA reads as TGTGCCAGCTCCATGACAGGGGCAGATACGCAGTATTTT.

There are a few counts of this clone. The chain couples TRBV7-6 to TRBJ1-1; D gene unclear. The V gene's germline CDR1 is SGHVS and CDR2 FNYEAQ. Trimming took 1 base from V and 0 from J, leaving 3 bases between them. The CDR3 runs 13 residues. CDR3 in DNA: TGTGCCAGCAGCTTAGACTTGAACACTGAAGCTTTCTTT. Amino acid sequence: CASSLDLNTEAFF.

J is TRBJ1-2 and V is TRBV29-1; 7 nucleotides agree with TRBD1. V shed 3 bases, J shed 2 bases, and the junction held 3 bases outside the gene matches. This CDR3 comprises 13 residues. Germline CDR1 is SQVTM and CDR2 is ANQGSEA. The CDR3 DNA is TGCAGCGTTGACCCGACAGGGAACTATGGCTACACCTTC. Amino acid sequence: CSVDPTGNYGYTF.

The rearrangement joins TRBV11-2 to TRBJ2-2; no definite D call. Trimming stripped 2 bases from V and 8 bases from J, with 3 bases between. Germline-derived CDR1 and CDR2 are SGHAT and FQNNGV. The CDR3 runs 11 residues. The CDR3 protein is CASSLTGELFF. The CDR3 bases are TGTGCCAGCAGCTTAACTGGGGAGCTGTTTTTT.

The rearrangement links TRBV5-1 to TRBJ2-1; possibly TRBD1 for D (6 bases). V lost 0 bases to trimming and J lost 3 bases, with 10 bases between them. This CDR3 contains 15 residues. Germline lookup yields CDR1 SGHRS and CDR2 YFSETQ. The CDR3 is CASSLGTEYYNEQFF. In nucleotides, the CDR3 is TGCGCCAGCAGCTTGGGGACAGAATACTACAATGAGCAGTTCTTC. The full variable domain, completed using reference TRBV5-1 and TRBJ2-1, is KAGVTQTPRYLIKTRGQQVTLSCSPISGHRSVSWYQQTPGQGLQFLFEYFSETQRNKGNFPGRFSGRQFSNSRSEMNVSTLELGDSALYLCASSLGTEYYNEQFFGPGTRLTVL.

This clone was counted a few times. Other DNA sequences in this sample translate to the same CDR3. The chain employs TRBV2 and TRBJ1-2; D possibly corresponds to TRBD1 (5 bases). Trimming left V 2 bases short and J 4 bases short, with 8 bases between. CDR3 size: 13 residues. Germline V gives CDR1 SNHLY, CDR2 FYNNEI. The CDR3 spells CASSENRPYGYTF. The CDR3 DNA reads as TGTGCCAGCAGTGAAAACAGGCCCTATGGCTACACCTTC.

J is TRBJ2-3 and V is TRBV28; 8 positions match TRBD2. This CDR3 comprises 17 residues. Per the germline V gene, CDR1 is MDHEN and CDR2 is SYDVKM. J was trimmed by 3 bases and V by 3 bases; bases with no gene match: 11. DNA for the CDR3: TGTGCCAGCAGTTTTCCCCCCCACGGGAGGGAGACAGATACGCAGTATTTT. The encoded protein is CASSFPPHGRETDTQYF.

The chain combines TRBV19 with TRBJ2-1, with 10 bases identical to TRBD1. V was clipped by 3 bases and J by 3 bases; unmatched bases: 2. The CDR3 spans 15 residues. Germline V gene lookup returns CDR1 LNHDA and CDR2 SQIVND (reference sequence). The CDR3 DNA is TGTGCCAGTAGTATCGGGACAGGGGTCTACAATGAGCAGTTCTTC. Protein: CASSIGTGVYNEQFF.

This clone was picked up a small number of times. This chain connects TRBV4-1 to TRBJ1-2; D unresolved. The CDR3 has 14 residues. Trimming took off 0 bases at V and 4 bases at J, with 9 bases between the two ends. The V gene's germline CDR1 is MGHRA and CDR2 YSYEKL. CDR3 in DNA: TGCGCCAGCAGCCAAGATCCCGGGATCTATGGCTACACCTTC. Amino acid sequence: CASSQDPGIYGYTF.

Details on this clone: Other DNA sequences within the sample encode an identical CDR3. V is TRBV28 and J is TRBJ2-1; D is uncertain. Germline V gene data show CDR1 as MDHEN and CDR2 as SYDVKM. V lost 1 base and J lost 5, with 6 bases in between. This CDR3 has 13 residues. The CDR3 here is CASSLSSNNEQFF. CDR3 bases: TGTGCCAGCAGTTTATCCTCTAACAATGAGCAGTTCTTC. Drawing the rest from reference TRBV28 and TRBJ2-1, the complete variable domain is DVKVTQSSRYLVKRTGEKVFLECVQDMDHENMFWYRQDPGLGLRLIYFSYDVKMKEKGDIPEGYSVSREKKERFSLILESASTNQTSMYLCASSLSSNNEQFFGPGTRLTVL.

This chain connects TRBV28 to TRBJ1-4; D ambiguous. Trimming shortened V by 5 bases and J by 1 base, and 11 bases separated the two germline ends. This CDR3 is built from 15 residues. Germline lookup yields CDR1 MDHEN and CDR2 SYDVKM. As DNA, the CDR3 is TGTGCCAGCAGTCCCTTTCCAGGAACTAATGAAAAACTGTTTTTT. This sequence encodes CASSPFPGTNEKLFF.

This clone has a handful of counts. The chain combines TRBV7-3 with TRBJ2-2, with TRBD2 matching 8 bases. The length of the CDR3 is 14 residues. The V gene's germline CDR1 is SGHTA and CDR2 FQGTGA. Unmatched junction bases numbered 5, after V lost 2 bases and J lost 9 bases. The CDR3 reads CASSLQAGDRELFF. The CDR3 nucleotides read TGTGCCAGCAGCTTACAAGCGGGAGACCGGGAGCTGTTTTTT.

This rearrangement joins TRBV19 to TRBJ1-1; perhaps TRBD1 as D (6 bases). Germline V gene sequence: CDR1 LNHDA, CDR2 SQIVND (reference sequence). V was trimmed by 8 bases and J by 0 bases, leaving 10 bases between them. This CDR3 comprises 13 residues. The CDR3 loop is CASGDRMNTEAFF. In DNA form, the CDR3 reads TGTGCCAGTGGAGACAGGATGAACACTGAAGCTTTCTTT.

V is TRBV7-9 and J is TRBJ1-1; 7 nucleotides align to TRBD1. Per the germline V gene, CDR1 is SEHNR and CDR2 is FQNEAQ (reference sequence). The CDR3 runs to 15 residues. Germline trimming cut 0 bases from V and 4 bases from J; bases unmatched to any gene: 5. Here the CDR3 DNA reads TGTGCCAGCAGCTTAGCGGAGAGGACAGGCACTGAAGCTTTCTTT. This encodes CASSLAERTGTEAFF.

The chain is built from TRBV21-1 and TRBJ1-1. TRBV21-1 is recorded as a pseudogene. The CDR3 loop spans 17 amino acids. The CDR3 here is CASSKAYPGLMNTEAFF. In DNA form, the CDR3 reads TGTGCCAGCAGCAAAGCGTACCCGGGACTGATGAACACTGAAGCTTTCTTT.

This CDR3 is CASGPGTITDTQYF. The DNA for the CDR3 is TGTGCCAGCGGTCCCGGGACTATCACAGATACGCAGTATTTT. The V call is TRBV7-9, the J call TRBJ2-3; 7 bases are shared with TRBD2. This CDR3 is built from 14 residues. Germline V gene sequence: CDR1 SEHNR, CDR2 FQNEAQ (reference sequence). The trim removed 8 bases at V and 2 bases at J, leaving 7 bases unmatched.

V and J are TRBV4-1 and TRBJ1-1; D gene uncertain. CDR1 is MGHRA, CDR2 YSYEKL, per germline. The CDR3 length is 13 residues. V gave up 3 bases and J gave up 6 bases, with 11 bases separating them. The CDR3 loop is CASSHPADPEAFF. For the CDR3, the DNA is TGCGCCAGCAGCCATCCCGCGGATCCTGAAGCTTTCTTT.

This sequence joins TRBV7-9 and TRBJ2-4; 7 bases agree with TRBD1. From germline, CDR1 is SEHNR and CDR2 FQNEAQ (reference sequence). Losses at the gene ends were 1 base for V and 8 bases for J; bases not matched to a gene: 14. This CDR3 region has 17 residues. The CDR3 reads CASSLGRGIGGWDIQYF. Written as DNA, the CDR3 is TGTGCCAGCAGCTTAGGCAGGGGGATTGGTGGTTGGGACATTCAGTACTTC.

This clone was recorded only once. This chain joins TRBV2 and TRBJ2-1; possible D gene TRBD1, 6 bases. From germline, CDR1 is SNHLY and CDR2 FYNNEI. Trimming took 3 bases from V and 7 from J, leaving 22 bases between them. The CDR3 consists of 17 residues. This chain's CDR3 is CASSEIERLQGWNEQFF. The DNA of the CDR3 is TGTGCCAGCAGTGAGATCGAGAGGTTACAGGGTTGGAATGAGCAGTTCTTC.

The chain links TRBV7-9 to TRBJ2-7, with 10 bases aligning to TRBD2. CDR3 size: 18 residues. Germline V CDR1 and CDR2: SEHNR, FQNEAQ (reference sequence). Trimming took 2 bases from V and 0 from J; bases not matched to a gene: 10. The CDR3 protein is CASSLLDLAGASSYEQYF. In DNA, the CDR3 is TGTGCCAGCAGCTTACTCGATCTAGCGGGAGCCTCCTCCTACGAGCAGTACTTC.

This clone was recorded only once. DNA for the CDR3: TGTGCCAGCTCACCAATGGCAAACACTGAAGCTTTCTTT. Its protein is CASSPMANTEAFF. The chain combines TRBV18 with TRBJ1-1; unclear D gene. The CDR3 totals 13 residues. Germline V gene data show CDR1 as KGHSH and CDR2 as LQKENI. V dropped 2 bases and J dropped 2 bases, with 6 bases sitting between them.

This chain uses TRBV6-1 with TRBJ2-7; 8 bases map to TRBD1. The CDR3 runs to 13 residues. Per germline, CDR1 MNHNS and CDR2 SASEGT. Trimming cost V 6 bases and J 4 bases; bases outside gene matches: 5. CDR3: CASRGQAAYEQYF. CDR3 DNA sequence: TGTGCCAGCAGGGGACAGGCAGCATACGAGCAGTACTTC.

CDR3 region: CASSRPGVSGELFF. The CDR3 DNA reads TGCGCCAGCAGCCGCCCAGGGGTGTCCGGGGAGCTGTTTTTT. The genes are TRBV4-1 and TRBJ2-2; D is possibly TRBD1 (6 bases). The germline V gene encodes CDR1 MGHRA and CDR2 YSYEKL. CDR3 length: 14 residues. Trimming removed 4 bases at V and 6 bases at J, with 12 bases between.

This chain uses TRBV30 with TRBJ2-7, with D perhaps TRBD2 (6 bases). Germline V gives CDR1 GTSNPN, CDR2 SVGIG (reference sequence). The CDR3 runs 14 residues. Trimming removed 4 bases from V and 2 bases from J, with 15 bases in between. The DNA of the CDR3 is TGTGCCTGGATACCCCTCGGGGGTCCCTACGAGCAGTACTTC. This sequence encodes CAWIPLGGPYEQYF.